This TCR beta chain appears in the sequencing data of a study of cytotoxic CD8 clonotypes in ibrutinib-treated CLL. Study conclusions and caveats: Public clonotypes proved infrequent, and on treatment they shrank or remained steady.

Concerning this clone: Antigen: not known.

V shed 6 bases and J 4 bases; nucleotides not matched to a gene: 11. This CDR3 comprises 15 residues. The germline CDR1 and CDR2 sequences are KGHSH and LQKENI. Sequencing was performed with immunoSEQ multiplex PCR; in TCRdb, only in-frame clones are kept and a portion is missing. The sample shows under 300,000 clones, 70% of them seen only once. This sequence was found in a human donor with chronic lymphocytic leukemia. Sample: PBMCs, taken after 24 months of ibrutinib treatment. V is TRBV18 and J is TRBJ1-2; 7 bases are a match to TRBD1. CDR3: CASSRRTGETYGYTF. The DNA for the CDR3 is TGTGCCAGCTCGCGAAGGACAGGAGAAACCTATGGCTACACCTTC.